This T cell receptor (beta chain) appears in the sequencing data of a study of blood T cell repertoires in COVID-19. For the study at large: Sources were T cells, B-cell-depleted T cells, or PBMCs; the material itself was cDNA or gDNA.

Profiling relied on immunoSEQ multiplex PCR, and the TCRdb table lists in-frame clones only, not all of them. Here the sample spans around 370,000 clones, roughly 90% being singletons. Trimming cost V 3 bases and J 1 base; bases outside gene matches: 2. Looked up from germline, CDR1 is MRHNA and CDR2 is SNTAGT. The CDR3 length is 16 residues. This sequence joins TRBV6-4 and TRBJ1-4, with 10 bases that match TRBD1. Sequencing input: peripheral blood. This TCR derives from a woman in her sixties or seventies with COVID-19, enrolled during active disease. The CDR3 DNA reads TGTGCCAGCAGTGATAGGGACAGGGGAACTAATGAAAAACTGTTTTTT. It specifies CASSDRDRGTNEKLFF.